The clone carrying this TCR beta chain was found many times. The antigen is unknown. TCR alpha and beta CDR3 regions were amplified from RNA using iRepertoire nested multiplex PCR. Tissue mRNA or PBMC total RNA, about 90-400 ng, went into one-step reverse transcription and amplification. TCRdb processed the multiplex PCR reads anew with MiXCR; each CDR3 protein has one entry. The profile shows tens of thousands of distinct CDR3 sequences, around 37% of them singletons. This CDR3 has 17 residues. In germline, CDR1 is WNHNN, CDR2 SYGVQD (reference sequence). The V segment lost 2 bases and the J segment 0 bases; nucleotides outside the gene matches: 5. The data originate from a study of glioma-infiltrating T cells. Regarding the study as a whole: Only very few CDR3 sequences appeared in both tissue and blood. Gliomas, especially low-grade, showed above-expected tissue-blood divergence; non-neoplastic patients showed below.

Specimen: glioma tissue, nonneoplastic brain tissue, or PBMCs (not recorded which). The chain uses TRBV10-1 and TRBJ2-3, with TRBD2 matching 10 bases. The sequence came from a human donor with low-grade glioma or glioblastoma, undergoing nonglioma brain surgery, or in good health (not recorded which). This chain's CDR3 is CASSEQRTSGSTDTQYF. For the CDR3, the DNA is TGCGCCAGCAGTGAGCAGAGGACTAGCGGTAGCACAGATACGCAGTATTTT.